The sequence of this TCR beta chain was determined in a study of cytomegalovirus exposure and HLA in healthy donors. For the study at large: For the approximately 360 genotyped donors, more than 80% fell within the Caucasian-associated ancestry cluster.

The PCR ran on 60 Vbeta and 13 Jbeta primers. In the original processing: A follow-up analysis tallied tens of millions of unique TCR beta chains, some 9.9 million shared. The data were produced by immunoSEQ multiplex PCR, yet TCRdb's version contains in-frame clones alone and is incomplete. The V and J calls and clone size were taken over from that table, and D and trimming were inferred from the DNA. The table shows fewer than 150,000 clones, with around 63% occurring only once. Deletions cut 5 bases from V and 7 bases from J, with 15 bases between. The CDR3 length is 14 residues. Per germline, CDR1 MRHNA and CDR2 SNTAGT. A word on this clone: Its antigen remains unknown.

Study results and limitations: After further analysis at a later stage, around 17,000 TCR beta sequences were associated with HLA alleles at 0.05 false discovery rate.

Donors counted as nominally healthy when sampled, yet unrecorded immune exposures were likely. The specimen sequenced was PBMCs. The chain is built from TRBV6-4 and TRBJ2-1; D possibly corresponds to TRBD2 (5 bases). The sequence came from a human donor in good health. This CDR3 reads CASSRAEDSNEQFF. The CDR3 DNA is TGTGCCAGCAGTCGGGCCGAGGACTCGAATGAGCAGTTCTTC.